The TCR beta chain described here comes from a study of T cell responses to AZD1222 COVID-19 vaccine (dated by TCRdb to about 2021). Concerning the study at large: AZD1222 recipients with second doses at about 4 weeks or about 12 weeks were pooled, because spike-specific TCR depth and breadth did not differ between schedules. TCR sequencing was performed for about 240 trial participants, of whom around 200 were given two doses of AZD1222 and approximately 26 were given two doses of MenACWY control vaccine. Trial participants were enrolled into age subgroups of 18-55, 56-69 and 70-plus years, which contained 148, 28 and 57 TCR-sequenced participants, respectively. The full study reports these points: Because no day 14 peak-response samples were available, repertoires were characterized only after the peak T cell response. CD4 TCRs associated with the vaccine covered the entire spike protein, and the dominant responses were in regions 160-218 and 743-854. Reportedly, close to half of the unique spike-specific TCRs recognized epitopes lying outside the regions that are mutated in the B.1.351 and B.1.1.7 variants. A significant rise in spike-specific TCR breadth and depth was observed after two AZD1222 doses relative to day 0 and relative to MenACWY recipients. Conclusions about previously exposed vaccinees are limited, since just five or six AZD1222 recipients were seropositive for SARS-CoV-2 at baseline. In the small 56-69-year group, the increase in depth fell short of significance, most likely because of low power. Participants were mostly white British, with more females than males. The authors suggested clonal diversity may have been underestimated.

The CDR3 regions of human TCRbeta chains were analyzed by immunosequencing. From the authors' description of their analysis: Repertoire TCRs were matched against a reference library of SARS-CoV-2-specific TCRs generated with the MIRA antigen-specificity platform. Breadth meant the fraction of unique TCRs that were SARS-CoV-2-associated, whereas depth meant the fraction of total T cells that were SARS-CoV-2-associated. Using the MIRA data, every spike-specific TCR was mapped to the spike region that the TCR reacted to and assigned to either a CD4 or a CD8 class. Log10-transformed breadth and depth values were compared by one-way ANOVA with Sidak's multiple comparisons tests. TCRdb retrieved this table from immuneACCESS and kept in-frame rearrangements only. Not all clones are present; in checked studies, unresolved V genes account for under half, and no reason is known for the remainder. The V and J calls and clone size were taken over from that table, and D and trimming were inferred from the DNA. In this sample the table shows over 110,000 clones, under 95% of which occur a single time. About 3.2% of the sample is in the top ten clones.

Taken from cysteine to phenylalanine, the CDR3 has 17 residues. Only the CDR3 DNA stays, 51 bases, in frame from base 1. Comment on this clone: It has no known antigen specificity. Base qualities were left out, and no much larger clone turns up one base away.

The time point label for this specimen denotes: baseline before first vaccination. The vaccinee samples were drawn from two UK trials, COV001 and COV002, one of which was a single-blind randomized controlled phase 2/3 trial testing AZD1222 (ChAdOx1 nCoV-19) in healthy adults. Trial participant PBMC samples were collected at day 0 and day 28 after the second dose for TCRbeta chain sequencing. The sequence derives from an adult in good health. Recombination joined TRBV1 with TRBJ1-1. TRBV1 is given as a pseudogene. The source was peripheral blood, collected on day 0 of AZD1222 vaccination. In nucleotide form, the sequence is TGCACCAGCAGCCAAGGAGGTCGGTCGGGACCGAACACTGAAGCTTTCTTT. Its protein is CTSSQGGRSGPNTEAFF.